Shown below are 12 T cell receptor beta chains from a single sample sequenced in a study of blood T cell repertoires in COVID-19. TCRdb keeps only in-frame clones here, not all; method: immunoSEQ multiplex PCR. The sample includes fewer than 250,000 clones, about 85% seen only once; the top ten take roughly 0.7%. The source material was peripheral blood. The source of these receptors is a man aged 35 to 55 with acute or convalescent COVID-19.

This clone was detected only a few times. V usage is TRBV9 and J usage is TRBJ1-2; the D gene is possibly TRBD1 (5 bases). V lost 4 bases and J 7 bases, leaving 23 bases between the germline ends. The V gene's germline CDR1 is SGDLS and CDR2 YYNGEE. CDR3 length: 16 residues. CDR3 nucleotide sequence: TGTGCCAGCAGCCCCCATCCACAGGAACACTCGGGTGGCTACACCTTC. Translating gives CASSPHPQEHSGGYTF.

This chain links TRBV28 with TRBJ2-7, with 9 nucleotides matching TRBD2. Trimming took 4 bases from V and 9 from J; bases not matched to a gene: 16. CDR3 size: 16 residues. The germline V gene has CDR1 MDHEN and CDR2 SYDVKM. The CDR3 DNA is TGTGCCAGCAGTTGGGACCTGGCGGGAGGGCCTCGGGGGCAGTACTTC. Protein: CASSWDLAGGPRGQYF.

This chain joins TRBV9 and TRBJ2-3; perhaps TRBD2 as D (7 bases). The CDR3 loop spans 13 amino acids. V shed 3 bases and J shed 4 bases, with 9 bases lying between them. The germline V gene encodes CDR1 SGDLS and CDR2 YYNGEE. The CDR3 reads CASSEGGPDTQYF. The CDR3, as DNA: TGTGCCAGCAGCGAGGGGGGGCCAGATACGCAGTATTTT.

The chain has TRBV4-1 and TRBJ2-2, with D possibly matching TRBD2 (6 bases). The V gene's germline CDR1 is MGHRA and CDR2 YSYEKL. V was pared by 1 base and J by 9 bases, with 18 bases between. CDR3 length: 16 amino acids. The CDR3 spells CASSQAQGLLGWELFF. CDR3 in DNA: TGCGCCAGCAGCCAAGCCCAGGGACTCCTCGGCTGGGAGCTGTTTTTT.

The DNA for the CDR3 is TGTGCCAGCAGCCCGAGGAGGGACAGTATAAGGAACACTGAAGCTTTCTTT. As protein: CASSPRRDSIRNTEAFF. V usage is TRBV7-9 and J usage is TRBJ1-1; 7 bases agree with TRBD1. The CDR3 has 17 amino acids. Germline lookup yields CDR1 SEHNR and CDR2 FQNEAQ (reference sequence). Trimming took 5 bases from V and 1 from J; bases not matched to a gene: 13.

The chain couples TRBV6-5 to TRBJ1-1; the match to TRBD1 covers 9 bases. This CDR3 comprises 15 residues. The germline V gene encodes CDR1 MNHEY and CDR2 SVGAGI. J was trimmed by 5 bases and V by 5 bases; bases with no gene match: 9. The chain's CDR3 is CASSKPGQGRTEAFF. In nucleotides, the CDR3 is TGTGCCAGCAGTAAACCGGGACAGGGTAGGACTGAAGCTTTCTTT.

The chain employs TRBV27 and TRBJ2-7; 9 nucleotides agree with TRBD1. The trim removed 5 bases at V and 5 bases at J, leaving 4 bases unmatched. In germline, CDR1 is MNHEY, CDR2 SMNVEV (reference sequence). The CDR3 loop spans 13 amino acids. Here the CDR3 reads CASSRGQGDEQYF. CDR3 nucleotide sequence: TGTGCCAGCAGTCGGGGACAGGGCGACGAGCAGTACTTC.

The J gene is TRBJ2-3, the V gene TRBV5-1; 7 nucleotides agree with TRBD2. CDR1 and CDR2 from the germline V gene are SGHRS and YFSETQ. V was clipped by 6 bases and J by 1 base; unmatched bases: 11. This CDR3 has 16 residues. CDR3 nucleotides: TGCGCCAGCACCCTCATCGGGGGGAGGGGCACAGATACGCAGTATTTT. Amino acids: CASTLIGGRGTDTQYF.

CDR3 DNA sequence: TGTGCCAGCAGCGATACTAGCGGGGGCTACAATGAGCAGTTCTTC. Translated: CASSDTSGGYNEQFF. This sequence joins TRBV7-3 and TRBJ2-1; TRBD2 agrees at 11 bases. The germline CDR1 and CDR2 sequences are SGHTA and FQGTGA. Germline trimming cut 5 bases from V and 3 bases from J; bases unmatched to any gene: 3. The CDR3 covers 15 residues. The full variable domain, its missing parts supplied by reference TRBV7-3 and TRBJ2-1, is GAGVSQTPSNKVTEKGKYVELRCDPISGHTALYWYRQSLGQGPEFLIYFQGTGAADDSGLPNDRFFAVRPEGSVSTLKIQRTERGDSAVYLCASSDTSGGYNEQFFGPGTRLTVL.

The chain links TRBV7-3 to TRBJ2-1, with 10 bases lining up with TRBD2. With 5 bases clipped from V and 6 bases from J, the junction kept 7 bases outside the gene matches. Germline V gene lookup returns CDR1 SGHTA and CDR2 FQGTGA. This CDR3 comprises 15 residues. In DNA form, the CDR3 reads TGTGCCAGCAGCCTGGGACTAGCGAGACTCAATGAGCAGTTCTTC. Its translation is CASSLGLARLNEQFF.

J is TRBJ2-5 and V is TRBV27; D might be TRBD1 (6 bases). Trimming took off 2 bases at V and 1 base at J, with 8 bases between the two ends. The CDR3 consists of 14 residues. Germline CDR1 is MNHEY and CDR2 is SMNVEV (reference sequence). Here the CDR3 reads CASSLQGPQETQYF. The DNA of the CDR3 is TGTGCCAGCAGTTTACAGGGGCCCCAAGAGACCCAGTACTTC.

V usage is TRBV24-1 and J usage is TRBJ2-5; 9 bases are a match to TRBD2. The CDR3 loop spans 14 amino acids. Losses at the gene ends were 4 bases for V and 4 bases for J; bases not matched to a gene: 3. The germline V gene has CDR1 KGHDR and CDR2 SFDVKD. In nucleotides, the CDR3 is TGTGCCACCAGTGAGGGGACTAGCCCAGAGACCCAGTACTTC. This sequence encodes CATSEGTSPETQYF.